The T cell receptor beta chain described here comes from a study of long-term antiretroviral therapy in people with HIV. The authors ran the immunoSEQ assay, v3.0, at survey level. Measured with immunoSEQ multiplex PCR; TCRdb has only the in-frame clones, and not every one. The profile covers 15,000 to 20,000 clones, with roughly 80% appearing a single time and 11% to 15% taken by the ten largest. The V end lost 1 base, the J end lost 4 bases, and 10 bases lay between the germline ends. The germline V gene encodes CDR1 SGHDN and CDR2 FVKESK. The CDR3 contains 15 residues. This receptor was taken from a woman younger than 45 with HIV. The J gene is TRBJ2-2, the V gene TRBV14; no clear D gene. Sequenced here: unsorted PBMCs, sampled 2.9 years after starting antiretroviral therapy. The CDR3, as DNA: TGTGCCAGCAGCCAAGGGCAGGCTCTCACCGGGGAGCTGTTTTTT. Encoded protein: CASSQGQALTGELFF.